This TCR beta chain was obtained from a study of blood T cell repertoires in COVID-19. Overall study: Material from acute and convalescent COVID-19 was sourced from the United States, Italy and Spain. Nucleic acid was either cDNA or gDNA, and it came from T cells, B-cell-depleted T cells, or PBMCs.

Per the authors' pipeline: Counts of nucleated cells, estimated from reference gene primer amplification, were obtained. Clones were read by immunoSEQ multiplex PCR, and TCRdb kept only the in-frame ones, dropping some. The V and J calls and clone size come from that table; D and trimming were worked out from the DNA. The sample has roughly 330,000 clones; roughly 90% are singletons. This clone showed up just a few times. The V gene's germline CDR1 is LGHDT and CDR2 YNNKEL (reference sequence). Trimming pared 2 bases from V and 12 bases from J, leaving 14 bases between. The length of the CDR3 is 14 residues.

The TCR was taken from a woman between 50 and 59 years old with active or convalescent COVID-19. This chain joins TRBV3-1 (or the pseudogene TRBV3-2) and TRBJ1-6; TRBD1 might be the D (5 bases). Sequencing was done on a sample of peripheral blood. CDR3 in DNA: TGTGCCAGCAGCCAATCTAGGGGCCAGGAACCCCTCCACTTT. Translated, it gives CASSQSRGQEPLHF.